This is a list of T cell receptor beta chains from one sample in a study of glioma-infiltrating T cells after dendritic cell vaccination. Data came from immunoSEQ multiplex PCR; TCRdb stores just in-frame clones and leaves some out. In the table there are roughly 100,000 clones, around 87% of which are singletons. The sequenced sample was blood, obtained after dendritic cell vaccination. All receptors come from a human donor with glioblastoma. Both conserved end residues are part of each CDR3. The D gene is left open where the match is weak. Size is stated for part of the rows, as once, few or many counts, or as a class when the clone is expanded.

v_call	clone_size	d_call	j_call	cdr3_length	cdr3_aa	cdr3_nt
TRBV15	NA	TRBD1	TRBJ2-6	19	CATSIIGTGVDPGANVLTF	TGTGCCACCAGCATCATAGGGACAGGGGTGGACCCTGGGGCCAACGTCCTGACTTTC
TRBV7-8	NA	TRBD1	TRBJ1-1	15	CASSPYRGWGTEAFF	TGTGCCAGCAGCCCCTACAGGGGGTGGGGCACTGAAGCTTTCTTT
TRBV5-1	NA	TRBD2	TRBJ2-5	15	CASASGGAGEETQYF	TGCGCCAGCGCGTCGGGAGGGGCAGGAGAAGAGACCCAGTACTTC
TRBV15	NA	NA	TRBJ2-2	12	CATSSGTGELFF	TGTGCCACCTCATCGGGCACCGGGGAGCTGTTTTTT
TRBV5-4	NA	NA	TRBJ1-6	15	CASSPPGLTNSPLHF	TGTGCCAGCAGCCCCCCGGGACTGACTAATTCACCCCTCCACTTT
TRBV5-4	NA	NA	TRBJ2-5	16	CASSPRGGGSQETQYF	TGTGCCAGCAGCCCCCGGGGAGGGGGTAGCCAAGAGACCCAGTACTTC
TRBV28	NA	NA	TRBJ1-5	13	CASSLNQDQPQHF	TGTGCCAGCAGTTTAAATCAGGATCAGCCCCAGCATTTT
TRBV7-3	NA	TRBD1	TRBJ2-6	16	CASSKPGGDGANVLTF	TGTGCCAGCAGCAAACCAGGGGGTGATGGGGCCAACGTCCTGACTTTC
TRBV5-1	NA	NA	TRBJ1-3	15	CASSLGQVTGNTIYF	TGCGCCAGCAGCTTGGGGCAGGTTACCGGAAACACCATATATTTT
TRBV18	NA	NA	TRBJ1-2	13	CASSLLQGMGYTF	TGTGCCAGCTCACTCTTACAGGGAATGGGCTACACCTTC
TRBV2	NA	TRBD1	TRBJ1-2	15	CASRGLQGQNYGYTF	TGTGCCAGCAGGGGATTACAGGGACAGAACTATGGCTACACCTTC
TRBV9	once	NA	TRBJ1-1	16	CASRTVRGNDNTEAFF	TGTGCCAGCAGAACAGTGAGGGGGAATGACAACACTGAAGCTTTCTTT
TRBV6-6	once	NA	TRBJ2-1	15	CASSSPGLNYNEQFF	TGTGCCAGCAGTTCACCGGGACTGAACTACAATGAGCAGTTCTTC
TRBV6-1	NA	NA	TRBJ2-7	14	CASSEGVGSYEQYF	TGTGCCAGCAGTGAAGGAGTCGGCTCCTACGAGCAGTACTTC
TRBV5-1	NA	TRBD1	TRBJ2-5	14	CASSLGQGRETQYF	TGCGCCAGCAGCTTGGGACAGGGTAGGGAGACCCAGTACTTC
TRBV7-9	NA	TRBD1	TRBJ1-4	15	CASSLTDRYNEKLFF	TGTGCCAGCAGCTTAACGGACAGGTATAATGAAAAACTGTTTTTT
TRBV5-1	NA	TRBD1	TRBJ1-2	20	CASSFSGGTDPPWANYGYTF	TGCGCCAGCAGCTTCTCCGGTGGGACAGATCCCCCGTGGGCTAACTATGGCTACACCTTC
TRBV7-8	few	TRBD2	TRBJ2-3	16	CASSLSLTSVADTQYF	TGTGCCAGCAGCTTATCCCTGACTAGCGTGGCAGATACGCAGTATTTT
TRBV9	NA	NA	TRBJ1-5	15	CASSPSGYSNQPQHF	TGTGCCAGCAGCCCTAGCGGGTATAGCAATCAGCCCCAGCATTTT
TRBV2	once	NA	TRBJ1-5	14	CASSESRDFQPQHF	TGTGCCAGCAGTGAGTCCAGGGATTTTCAGCCCCAGCATTTT
TRBV7-8	NA	NA	TRBJ2-2	13	CASSLVSREKLFF	TGTGCCAGCAGCTTAGTTAGTAGAGAAAAGCTGTTTTTT
TRBV19	NA	TRBD1	TRBJ1-2	14	CASSATGRLYGYTF	TGTGCCAGTAGTGCGACAGGGAGATTATATGGCTACACCTTC
TRBV5-1	NA	TRBD1	TRBJ1-6	17	CASSLGQGAAYNSPLHF	TGCGCCAGCAGCCTTGGACAGGGGGCGGCCTATAATTCACCCCTCCACTTT
TRBV2	NA	NA	TRBJ2-3	12	CASTTEGDTQYF	TGTGCCAGCACCACCGAGGGTGATACGCAGTATTTT
TRBV5-1	NA	NA	TRBJ2-1	15	CASSLAGRSYNEQFF	TGCGCCAGCAGCTTGGCGGGAAGGTCCTACAATGAGCAGTTCTTC
TRBV19	NA	TRBD1	TRBJ1-1	14	CASSRGQGNTEAFF	TGTGCCAGTAGTAGGGGACAGGGTAACACTGAAGCTTTCTTT
TRBV10-3	NA	NA	TRBJ2-7	14	CAISSTDYGYEQYF	TGTGCCATCAGCTCGACTGATTACGGCTACGAGCAGTACTTC
TRBV10-3	NA	NA	TRBJ1-5	12	CAIGGSGQPQHF	TGTGCCATCGGAGGGTCAGGCCAGCCCCAGCATTTT
TRBV9	NA	NA	TRBJ2-7	14	CASSPRVPPYEQYF	TGTGCCAGCAGCCCCAGGGTCCCCCCCTACGAGCAGTACTTC